The 28 T cell receptor beta chains in this list originate from one sample, sequenced in a study of OX40 agonist ivuxolimab in advanced cancers. The data were produced by immunoSEQ multiplex PCR, yet TCRdb's version contains in-frame clones alone and is incomplete. Among about 82,000 clones listed, about 91% were seen once. Sequences were derived from CD4+ or CD8+ T cells sorted from blood, sampled in a trial of the OX40 agonist ivuxolimab. These receptor sequences come from an adult with an advanced solid tumor such as melanoma, head and neck, liver or kidney cancer.

The rearrangement uses TRBV4-3 and TRBJ2-7, with 7 nucleotides matching TRBD2. Germline-derived CDR1 and CDR2 are LGHNA and YSLEER. With 0 bases clipped from V and 0 bases from J, the junction kept 5 bases outside the gene matches. The CDR3 has 16 residues. The CDR3: CASSQDYAGVSYEQYF. DNA of the CDR3: TGCGCCAGCAGCCAAGACTATGCGGGAGTCTCCTACGAGCAGTACTTC.

The genes are TRBV5-6 and TRBJ2-2; D is uncertain. The CDR3 extends over 14 amino acids. Per germline, CDR1 SGHDT and CDR2 YYEEEE. Trimming left V 1 base short and J 1 base short, with 5 bases between. The CDR3 spells CASSLPLNTGELFF. The CDR3 DNA reads TGTGCCAGCAGCTTGCCATTGAACACCGGGGAGCTGTTTTTT.

The CDR3 protein is CASSLSPYGTIFFSGANVLTF. The CDR3 region has the DNA TGTGCCAGCTCACTTAGCCCATATGGGACCATATTCTTCTCTGGGGCCAACGTCCTGACTTTC. The chain links TRBV18 to TRBJ2-6; tentatively, D is TRBD1 or TRBD2 (5 bases each). CDR1 KGHSH and CDR2 LQKENI come from the germline V gene. Between the trimmed V and J ends, which lost 4 bases and 0 bases, there was a span of 25 bases. CDR3 size: 21 residues.

The V call is TRBV27, the J call TRBJ1-1; D not certain. This CDR3 is 13 amino acids long. Trimming took off 9 bases at V and 1 base at J, with 12 bases between the two ends. Germline values: CDR1 MNHEY, CDR2 SMNVEV (reference sequence). CDR3 DNA: TGTGCCAGTCTTGGGCCGGGGAACACTGAAGCTTTCTTT. Its protein product is CASLGPGNTEAFF.

The rearrangement uses TRBV10-3 and TRBJ1-3; tentative D call: TRBD1 (5 bases). Trimming cost V 6 bases and J 0 bases, with 15 bases left between them. There are 16 residues in the CDR3. Germline loops: CDR1 ENHRY, CDR2 SYGVKD. The chain's CDR3 is CAIRGFDSDSGNTIYF. DNA for the CDR3: TGTGCCATCAGGGGCTTTGACAGCGACTCTGGAAACACCATATATTTT.

This clone was found a few times. The chain uses TRBV6-1 and TRBJ2-7; 7 bases match TRBD1. The CDR3 contains 12 residues. The V gene's germline CDR1 is MNHNS and CDR2 SASEGT. V gave up 6 bases and J gave up 6 bases; unmatched junction bases: 5. CDR3 sequence: CASSARGSEQYF. CDR3 nucleotide sequence: TGTGCCAGCAGCGCCAGGGGGTCCGAGCAGTACTTC.

V gene TRBV28 combines with J gene TRBJ2-6; D is unclear. This CDR3 is 18 amino acids long. Trimming took off 8 bases at V and 0 bases at J, with 20 bases between the two ends. Germline V CDR1 and CDR2: MDHEN, SYDVKM. CDR3 DNA: TGTGCCAGCTCTTTTAGTATAGGCCGACACTCTGGGGCCAACGTCCTGACTTTC. Residues: CASSFSIGRHSGANVLTF.

Here the CDR3 reads CASSSDRSYEQYF. The CDR3 DNA is TGTGCCAGCAGTAGTGACCGCAGCTACGAGCAGTACTTC. The chain has TRBV28 and TRBJ2-7, with D uncertain. The ends were cut back, 5 bases at V and 3 bases at J, with 11 bases in the middle. This CDR3 spans 13 amino acids. Per the germline V gene, CDR1 is MDHEN and CDR2 is SYDVKM.

Here the CDR3 reads CASSFGHPENTEAFF. The CDR3 DNA reads as TGCGCCAGCAGCTTCGGTCACCCTGAGAACACTGAAGCTTTCTTT. The gene calls are TRBV5-1 and TRBJ1-1; D gene unclear. This CDR3 contains 15 residues. Per germline, CDR1 SGHRS and CDR2 YFSETQ. Trimming stripped 2 bases from V and 1 base from J, with 12 bases between.

J is TRBJ2-1 and V is TRBV5-1; D is possibly TRBD2 (6 bases). CDR1 SGHRS and CDR2 YFSETQ come from the germline V gene. Trimming stripped 5 bases from V and 0 bases from J, with 9 bases between. This CDR3 contains 14 residues. The CDR3: CASRRDSSYNEQFF. The CDR3 DNA reads as TGCGCCAGCAGGCGGGATAGCTCCTACAATGAGCAGTTCTTC.

The J gene is TRBJ2-1, the V gene TRBV5-1, with TRBD1 matching over 7 bases. V lost 0 bases to trimming and J lost 3 bases; unmatched junction nucleotides: 3. Germline V gene lookup returns CDR1 SGHRS and CDR2 YFSETQ. The CDR3 runs 15 residues. The CDR3, as DNA: TGCGCCAGCAGCTTGGGACAGGGCCTCTACAATGAGCAGTTCTTC. Protein: CASSLGQGLYNEQFF. The variable domain in full, with the rest retrieved from reference TRBV5-1 and TRBJ2-1, is KAGVTQTPRYLIKTRGQQVTLSCSPISGHRSVSWYQQTPGQGLQFLFEYFSETQRNKGNFPGRFSGRQFSNSRSEMNVSTLELGDSALYLCASSLGQGLYNEQFFGPGTRLTVL.

The chain links TRBV19 to TRBJ1-1; D may be TRBD1 (6 bases). The CDR3 is 14 residues long. CDR1 is LNHDA and CDR2 is SQIVND in the germline V gene (reference sequence). Trimming took off 4 bases at V and 11 bases at J, with 20 bases between the two ends. The CDR3 region is CASSTTLQGGRAFF. In nucleotides, the CDR3 is TGTGCCAGTAGTACAACCCTACAGGGAGGGCGGGCTTTCTTT.

The chain carries TRBV5-1 and TRBJ1-1; D is unresolved. CDR3 size: 12 residues. V lost 3 bases and J 1 base, leaving 4 bases between the germline ends. CDR1 is SGHRS and CDR2 is YFSETQ in the germline V gene. The DNA of the CDR3 is TGCGCCAGCAGCTCGGGGAACACTGAAGCTTTCTTT. It translates to CASSSGNTEAFF.

The chain carries TRBV2 and TRBJ1-6; D not certain. The V and J ends lost 4 bases and 10 bases respectively, with 11 bases between them. The CDR3 covers 13 residues. Germline V gene lookup returns CDR1 SNHLY and CDR2 FYNNEI. The CDR3: CASSGEQRSPLHF. The CDR3 nucleotides are TGTGCCAGCAGTGGGGAACAGAGGTCACCCCTCCACTTT. The full variable domain, its missing parts supplied by reference TRBV2 and TRBJ1-6, is EPEVTQTPSHQVTQMGQEVILRCVPISNHLYFYWYRQILGQKVEFLVSFYNNEISEKSEIFDDQFSVERPDGSNFTLKIRSTKLEDSAMYFCASSGEQRSPLHFGNGTRLTVT.

The CDR3 loop reads CASSLGGTGVNEQFF. DNA of the CDR3: TGTGCCAGCAGCTTGGGAGGGACAGGGGTCAATGAGCAGTTCTTC. This rearrangement joins TRBV5-4 to TRBJ2-1, with 10 positions matching TRBD1. J gave up 6 bases and V 0 bases, and 3 bases lay outside the gene matches. The CDR3 spans 15 residues. From germline, CDR1 is SGHNT and CDR2 YYREEE (reference sequence).

This chain joins TRBV7-6 and TRBJ2-7; 7 positions agree with TRBD1. V gave up 6 bases and J gave up 2 bases; unmatched junction bases: 7. This CDR3 is built from 14 residues. Germline V gene data show CDR1 as SGHVS and CDR2 as FNYEAQ. The DNA for the CDR3 is TGTGCCAGCAGTCGTCCGGGACAGCCCTACGAGCAGTACTTC. Translation gives CASSRPGQPYEQYF.

The chain couples TRBV7-2 to TRBJ2-7; D is ambiguous. Trimming removed 4 bases from V and 3 bases from J, with 10 bases in between. In germline, CDR1 is SGHTA, CDR2 FQGNSA. The CDR3 extends over 13 amino acids. This chain's CDR3 is CASSSRHLYEQYF. As DNA, the CDR3 is TGTGCCAGCAGCTCCCGACACCTCTACGAGCAGTACTTC.

The CDR3 nucleotides read TGCAGCGTCGCTATAGCCTACGAGCAGTACTTC. Amino acid sequence: CSVAIAYEQYF. The chain joins TRBV29-1 to TRBJ2-7; D is uncertain. CDR1 SQVTM and CDR2 ANQGSEA come from the germline V gene. CDR3 length: 11 amino acids. With 6 bases removed from V and 2 bases from J, the gap between germline ends came to 8 bases.

This clone was detected only once. The CDR3 DNA sequence: TGTGCCAGTAGTTCCTCACCCGGGACAGGGGATTTTATGGGGAAGACCCAGTACTTC. Protein: CASSSSPGTGDFMGKTQYF. This chain uses TRBV19 with TRBJ2-5; 10 nucleotides agree with TRBD1. Germline assignment: CDR1 LNHDA and CDR2 SQIVND (reference sequence). The CDR3 runs 19 residues. Losses at the gene ends were 5 bases for V and 6 bases for J; bases not matched to a gene: 21. Drawing the rest from reference TRBV19 and TRBJ2-5, the complete variable domain is DGGITQSPKYLFRKEGQNVTLSCEQNLNHDAMYWYRQDPGQGLRLIYYSQIVNDFQKGDIAEGYSVSREKKESFPLTVTSAQKNPTAFYLCASSSSPGTGDFMGKTQYFGPGTRLLVL.

The rearrangement links TRBV7-9 to TRBJ2-6; D may correspond to TRBD1 or TRBD2 (5 bases each). The CDR3 has 16 amino acids. Germline CDR1 and CDR2: SEHNR and FQNEAQ (reference sequence). V lost 0 bases to trimming and J lost 1 base, with 7 bases between them. In DNA form, the CDR3 reads TGTGCCAGCAGCTTAGCGTGGGGGTCTGGGGCCAACGTCCTGACTTTC. This encodes CASSLAWGSGANVLTF.

The chain is built from TRBV16 and TRBJ2-7, with TRBD1 matching over 7 bases. Trimming took 4 bases from V and 2 from J; bases not matched to a gene: 5. This CDR3 has 14 residues. From germline, CDR1 is KGHSY and CDR2 FQNENV. CDR3 loop: CASSLDRFTYEQYF. The CDR3 DNA reads TGTGCCAGCAGCCTGGACAGGTTTACCTACGAGCAGTACTTC. Looking up the rest from reference TRBV16 and TRBJ2-7 gives the full variable domain: GEEVAQTPKHLVRGEGQKAKLYCAPIKGHSYVFWYQQVLKNEFKFLISFQNENVFDETGMPKERFSAKCLPNSPCSLEIQATKLEDSAVYFCASSLDRFTYEQYFGPGTRLTVT.

The chain links TRBV5-1 to TRBJ1-4; 8 positions match TRBD1. CDR1 SGHRS and CDR2 YFSETQ come from the germline V gene. J was trimmed by 8 bases and V by 4 bases; bases with no gene match: 13. The CDR3 spans 16 residues. CDR3 nucleotides: TGCGCCAGCAGCCCCCTCCCGACAGGGGACCACGAAAAACTGTTTTTT. This encodes CASSPLPTGDHEKLFF.

This chain joins TRBV2 and TRBJ2-1; 8 nucleotides agree with TRBD2. The V segment lost 8 bases and the J segment 7 bases; nucleotides outside the gene matches: 13. The V gene's germline CDR1 is SNHLY and CDR2 FYNNEI. The CDR3 sequence is 15 residues long. CDR3 region: CASGNPRLARNEQFF. The DNA of the CDR3 is TGTGCCAGCGGAAACCCTAGACTAGCGCGGAATGAGCAGTTCTTC.

Details on this clone: The junction does not match germline at one end; this may be a read error. The gene calls are TRBV28 and TRBJ1-1; 8 bases map to TRBD1. Germline assignment: CDR1 MDHEN and CDR2 SYDVKM. The CDR3 length is 13 residues. The CDR3 spells CAGSSDRGTEAFF. CDR3 DNA sequence: TGTGCCGGCAGTTCAGACAGGGGAACTGAAGCTTTCTTT.

The V and J genes are TRBV19 and TRBJ2-1, with no clear D. Germline CDR1 is LNHDA and CDR2 is SQIVND (reference sequence). V was trimmed by 2 bases and J by 4 bases, leaving 0 bases between them. This CDR3 contains 11 residues. Here the CDR3 reads CASSIYNEQFF. CDR3 nucleotides: TGTGCCAGTAGTATATACAATGAGCAGTTCTTC.

The chain employs TRBV25-1 and TRBJ1-6; no clear D gene. CDR1 and CDR2 from the germline V gene are MGHDK and SYGVNS. The CDR3 length is 13 residues. V gave up 7 bases and J gave up 6 bases, with 10 bases separating them. CDR3 coding DNA: TGTGCCAGCATACCTGGGCCTAATTCACCCCTCCACTTT. As protein: CASIPGPNSPLHF.

The chain joins TRBV30 to TRBJ2-3; D remains ambiguous. Germline lookup yields CDR1 GTSNPN and CDR2 SVGIG (reference sequence). This CDR3 comprises 12 residues. V was pared by 4 bases and J by 6 bases, with 11 bases between. CDR3 bases: TGTGCCTGGAAGTCCGTGGGGGATACGCAGTATTTT. Its protein is CAWKSVGDTQYF.

The chain has TRBV28 and TRBJ2-7, with TRBD1 as a possible D gene (6 bases). V was cut by 6 bases and J by 2 bases, with 11 bases left in between. There are 13 residues in the CDR3. In germline, CDR1 is MDHEN, CDR2 SYDVKM. CDR3 in DNA: TGTGCCAGCAGGTGGACAGTGGCCTACGAGCAGTACTTC. It is translated as CASRWTVAYEQYF.